One sample yielded the 18 T cell receptor beta chains listed below, sequenced in a study of T-cell memory formation after mild COVID-19. Via MiXCR, TCRdb re-called the 5' RACE reads, giving one row per CDR3 protein. The top ten clones hold around 23% of a sample with a few hundred thousand distinct CDR3 sequences, about 20% of them seen once. Sample: PBMCs or a T cell subset sorted from them (not recorded which). The receptors derive from a man between 18 and 35 years old who had mild COVID-19 (a few samples of this study predate the infection). Cell type and time point are not known.

The chain has TRBV7-6 and TRBJ2-1; 11 bases line up with TRBD2. The ends lost 4 bases at V and 4 bases at J; junction bases unmatched: 3. This CDR3 is built from 15 residues. Germline V gene data show CDR1 as SGHVS and CDR2 as FNYEAQ. DNA of the CDR3: TGTGCCAGCAGCTCTAGCGGGGGGTATTACAATGAGCAGTTCTTC. Its protein product is CASSSSGGYYNEQFF.

V usage is TRBV10-2 and J usage is TRBJ2-2, with 14 bases fitting TRBD2. V shed 8 bases and J 7 bases; nucleotides not matched to a gene: 6. CDR3 size: 15 residues. CDR1 WSHSY and CDR2 SAAADI come from the germline V gene. This CDR3 is CASRTSGGQGGELFF. The CDR3 DNA follows: TGCGCCAGCCGGACTAGCGGGGGGCAGGGCGGGGAGCTGTTTTTT.

V and J are TRBV6-6 and TRBJ1-5, with 7 bases lining up with TRBD1. The length of the CDR3 is 15 residues. Germline loops: CDR1 MNHNY, CDR2 SVGAGI (reference sequence). With 2 bases clipped from V and 5 bases from J, the junction kept 6 bases outside the gene matches. The CDR3 is CASSYPTGWYQPQHF. CDR3 DNA sequence: TGTGCCAGCAGTTACCCGACAGGGTGGTATCAGCCCCAGCATTTT.

The chain recombines TRBV27 with TRBJ1-5; D is possibly TRBD1 (5 bases). The CDR3 sequence is 15 residues long. Trimming took 2 bases from V and 5 from J, leaving 13 bases between them. Germline CDR1 reads MNHEY; CDR2 reads SMNVEV (reference sequence). The DNA of the CDR3 is TGTGCCAGCAGTTTAGAGGAGACGGGGGATCAGCCCCAGCATTTT. Encoded protein: CASSLEETGDQPQHF.

This clonotype was detected only a few times. This chain joins TRBV5-1 and TRBJ2-5; weak D call: TRBD2 (5 bases). This CDR3 is built from 15 residues. Germline-derived CDR1 and CDR2 are SGHRS and YFSETQ. V was trimmed by 0 bases and J by 4 bases, leaving 13 bases between them. CDR3 in amino acids: CASSLAEVGGETQYF. The CDR3 DNA sequence: TGCGCCAGCAGCTTGGCCGAAGTCGGAGGAGAGACCCAGTACTTC.

The chain has TRBV20-1 and TRBJ2-7; 12 nucleotides match TRBD2. The J segment lost 4 bases and the V segment lost 6 bases, leaving 4 bases of the junction unmatched. There are 13 residues in the CDR3. The germline gives CDR1 DFQATT, CDR2 SNEGSKA (reference sequence). The CDR3 DNA reads TGCAGTGCCGCTAGCGGGGGGGCGTACGAGCAGTACTTC. Its translation is CSAASGGAYEQYF.

The chain links TRBV29-1 to TRBJ2-1; no firm D call. CDR3 length: 17 amino acids. Germline V gene data show CDR1 as SQVTM and CDR2 as ANQGSEA. Trimming removed 0 bases from V and 4 bases from J, with 19 bases in between. The CDR3 DNA follows: TGCAGCGTTGAAGATGGGGAAGGCCTGGTCCCGTACAATGAGCAGTTCTTC. Translating gives CSVEDGEGLVPYNEQFF.

There are a few counts of this clonotype. V and J are TRBV4-3 and TRBJ1-1; D may be TRBD1 (6 bases). The CDR3 spans 17 residues. Trimming took off 0 bases at V and 2 bases at J, with 16 bases between the two ends. Germline CDR1 is LGHNA and CDR2 is YSLEER. CDR3 nucleotide sequence: TGCGCCAGCAGCCAAGATGGACTTACGGGGACAAACACTGAAGCTTTCTTT. Translated, it gives CASSQDGLTGTNTEAFF.

There are many counts of this clonotype. The rearrangement joins TRBV7-6 to TRBJ2-5; the match to TRBD2 covers 7 bases. V gave up 5 bases and J gave up 6 bases; unmatched junction bases: 9. The germline gives CDR1 SGHVS, CDR2 FNYEAQ. The CDR3 length is 14 residues. CDR3 sequence: CASSLPGGRQTQYF. For the CDR3, the DNA is TGTGCCAGCAGCCTACCCGGGGGGAGACAGACCCAGTACTTC.

This clonotype was counted many times. The chain joins TRBV6-4 to TRBJ2-3; D may be TRBD2 (7 bases). Germline V gene sequence: CDR1 MRHNA, CDR2 SNTAGT. This CDR3 spans 15 amino acids. V was clipped by 2 bases and J by 4 bases, with 13 bases between them. CDR3 coding DNA: TGTGCCAGCAGTGACGAGGGGGGGGCCGCAGATACGCAGTATTTT. Translating gives CASSDEGGAADTQYF.

Only a few counts were recorded for this clonotype. The V gene is TRBV9, the J gene TRBJ1-1; 7 nucleotides line up with TRBD1. The CDR3 has 14 residues. Per the germline V gene, CDR1 is SGDLS and CDR2 is YYNGEE. Trimming removed 4 bases from V and 1 base from J; junction bases left unmatched: 4. Here the CDR3 DNA reads TGTGCCAGCAGCCCCTGGGACAGGAACACTGAAGCTTTCTTT. This codes for CASSPWDRNTEAFF.

This clonotype has a handful of counts. Written as DNA, the CDR3 is TGTGCCAGCAGCCAAGTTAGGACTAGCACAGATACGCAGTATTTT. It specifies CASSQVRTSTDTQYF. The genes are TRBV4-2 and TRBJ2-3, with D possibly TRBD2 on 5 matching bases. CDR1 is LGHNA, CDR2 YNFKEQ, per germline. CDR3 length: 15 residues. The ends were cut back, 1 base at V and 0 bases at J, with 8 bases in the middle.

Turning to this clonotype: At one end the junction does not follow the germline gene, possibly because of a read error. V is TRBV5-1 and J is TRBJ2-1; 9 bases line up with TRBD1. Germline CDR1 is SGHRS and CDR2 is YFSETQ. The CDR3 length is 11 residues. CDR3 coding DNA: TGCGCCCCAGGGGAAACAGGGGGCGCCGGGTTC. It specifies CAPGETGGAGF.

Only a few counts were recorded for this clonotype. V is TRBV9 and J is TRBJ2-1, with D possibly TRBD1 on 7 matching bases. CDR1 SGDLS and CDR2 YYNGEE come from the germline V gene. This CDR3 is 15 amino acids long. The ends were cut back, 4 bases at V and 6 bases at J, with 17 bases in the middle. CDR3 bases: TGTGCCAGCAGCTTAGGGGGTCAGGGGGGCAATGAGCAGTTCTTC. This translates into CASSLGGQGGNEQFF.

This chain joins TRBV7-9 and TRBJ2-1; D ambiguous. V lost 1 base and J 7 bases, leaving 8 bases between the germline ends. From germline, CDR1 is SEHNR and CDR2 FQNEAQ (reference sequence). There are 13 residues in the CDR3. CDR3 bases: TGTGCCAGCAGCTTAGTCAGCTCGAATGAGCAGTTCTTC. Translating gives CASSLVSSNEQFF. The full variable domain, rest sourced from reference TRBV7-9 and TRBJ2-1, is DTGVSQNPRHKITKRGQNVTFRCDPISEHNRLYWYRQTLGQGPEFLTYFQNEAQLEKSRLLSDRFSAERPKGSFSTLEIQRTEQGDSAMYLCASSLVSSNEQFFGPGTRLTVL.

This clonotype came up many times. V gene TRBV4-1 combines with J gene TRBJ1-1; D unclear. CDR1 and CDR2 (germline): MGHRA, YSYEKL. Trimming took off 7 bases at V and 6 bases at J, with 24 bases between the two ends. The CDR3 covers 16 residues. CDR3 nucleotide sequence: TGCGCCAGCATCTCACTCAGGCCCGGGGAGGTCCCTGAAGCTTTCTTT. It yields the protein CASISLRPGEVPEAFF.

This clonotype occurred many times. As DNA, the CDR3 is TGCAGTGCGTTGCAGGTTCTTAACAGTGGAAAACTGTTTTTT. It codes for CSALQVLNSGKLFF. This chain joins TRBV20-1 and TRBJ1-4, with D hard to call. In germline, CDR1 is DFQATT, CDR2 SNEGSKA (reference sequence). The CDR3 length is 14 residues. V dropped 6 bases and J dropped 10 bases, with 21 bases sitting between them.

The chain couples TRBV12-3 or TRBV12-4 to TRBJ1-1; D ambiguous. This CDR3 has 13 residues. With 5 bases removed from V and 4 bases from J, the gap between germline ends came to 11 bases. The CDR3 sequence: CASSDSRSTEAFF. In DNA form, the CDR3 reads TGTGCCAGCAGTGACTCGAGGAGCACTGAAGCTTTCTTT.